This T cell receptor beta chain was documented in a study of shared clonotypes between healthy human individuals. Germline CDR1 is LGHNA and CDR2 is YNFKEQ. J gave up 7 bases and V 1 base, and 9 bases lay outside the gene matches. The CDR3 has 16 amino acids. Those who donated, Caucasian adults without exception, all lived in Nashville, Tennessee. It was into CD45RA+ naive and CD45RA-negative memory subsets that the CD4+ cells were split. The method was immunoSEQ multiplex PCR; TCRdb's version includes in-frame clones alone and lacks a portion of them. The sample has roughly 2 million clones, roughly 94% seen once; the top ten hold 0.1% to 0.15%.

The sample consisted of naive CD4+ T cells sorted from blood. The subset: CD45RA+ positively selected. This sequence joins TRBV4-2 and TRBJ2-2; 7 positions match TRBD2. The sequence was obtained from a young man in good health. This CDR3 is CASSQGAARGGGELFF. Written as DNA, the CDR3 is TGTGCCAGCAGCCAAGGGGCCGCCCGCGGGGGCGGGGAGCTGTTTTTT.